A selection of T cell receptor beta chains follows, all from one sample in a study of OX40 agonist ivuxolimab in advanced cancers. Profiled with immunoSEQ multiplex PCR; TCRdb holds only in-frame clones, not every one. The table includes around 60,000 clones, about 85% detected once. The sample consisted of CD4+ or CD8+ T cells sorted from blood, taken in a trial of the OX40 agonist ivuxolimab. The receptors come from an adult with an advanced solid tumor such as melanoma, head and neck, liver or kidney cancer. The CDR3 runs from the conserved cysteine through the conserved F or W. D genes are given only for firm matches. The size field is filled for only some rows; it gives once, few, many or a size class.

d_gene	v_gene	abundance	j_gene	CDR3nt	CDR3aa
TRBD1	TRBV11-1	once	TRBJ2-3	TGTGCCAGCAGCCATACAGGGGTCGCAGATACGCAGTATTTT	CASSHTGVADTQYF
.	TRBV6-5	.	TRBJ1-1	TGTGCCAGCAGTTTCGGAGAAGGTATTCTGAACACTGAAGCTTTCTTT	CASSFGEGILNTEAFF
.	TRBV7-3	.	TRBJ2-7	TGTGCCAGCAGCTTAACTGGCGGGCCTGCCTACGAGCAGTACTTC	CASSLTGGPAYEQYF
.	TRBV28	.	TRBJ2-3	TGTGCCAGCAGCCAGGGGGGAGATACGCAGTATTTT	CASSQGGDTQYF
.	TRBV5-4	.	TRBJ2-7	TGTGCCAGCAGCTTGCGCGCTAGGAGTGGGCACGAGCAGTACTTC	CASSLRARSGHEQYF
TRBD2	TRBV29-1	.	TRBJ2-6	TGCAGCGTTGAAGAGGCGGGAGGGCCCACTGGGGCCAACGTCCTGACTTTC	CSVEEAGGPTGANVLTF
.	TRBV7-2	.	TRBJ1-4	TGTGCCAGCAGCTTAGGGCAGGCGGGGGAAAAACTGTTTTTT	CASSLGQAGEKLFF
.	TRBV18	.	TRBJ2-7	TGTGCCAGCTCACCACCTGCCCATACCTACGAGCAGTACTTC	CASSPPAHTYEQYF
TRBD1	TRBV27	.	TRBJ1-1	TGTGCCAGCTGGAGGACAGGGAACACTGAAGCTTTCTTT	CASWRTGNTEAFF
TRBD1	TRBV7-2	.	TRBJ2-7	TGTGCCAGCAGCCTCGGGACAGGGGAGCAGTACTTC	CASSLGTGEQYF
.	TRBV5-4	once	TRBJ1-2	TGTGCCAGCAGCCCCTCATCGACAGTTTCTAACTATGGCTACACCTTC	CASSPSSTVSNYGYTF
.	TRBV5-1	.	TRBJ1-1	TGCGCCAGCAGCCCCCGACAGGACTGGGGCACTGAAGCTTTCTTT	CASSPRQDWGTEAFF
.	TRBV18	.	TRBJ2-5	TGTGCCAGCTCACCCACACGCAGCGGCGGGCAAGAGACCCAGTACTTC	CASSPTRSGGQETQYF
TRBD1	TRBV28	once	TRBJ2-3	TGTGCCAGCAGTTCCCGGGACAGGGTCGCAGATACGCAGTATTTT	CASSSRDRVADTQYF
.	TRBV28	.	TRBJ1-2	TGTGCCAGCACCCCCCCTGGTCCCTATGGCTACACCTTC	CASTPPGPYGYTF
TRBD1	TRBV19	once	TRBJ2-7	TGTGCCAGTAGTTCTTCCGGGACAGGGCTATACGAGCAGTACTTC	CASSSSGTGLYEQYF
.	TRBV9	.	TRBJ2-3	TGTGCCAGCAGCGTAGTGTCGGCTGGGGGCACAGATACGCAGTATTTT	CASSVVSAGGTDTQYF
.	TRBV6-5	.	TRBJ1-2	TGTGCCAGCAGCCCGGCAGGGAGGGGCTATGGCTACACCTTC	CASSPAGRGYGYTF
.	TRBV30	few	TRBJ1-5	TGTGCCTGGAGTGCTAGGGGGAAGAATCAGCCCCAGCATTTT	CAWSARGKNQPQHF
.	TRBV10-3	.	TRBJ1-1	TGTGCCAGCGGCCTGGGTCGCACTGAAGCTTTCTTT	CASGLGRTEAFF
TRBD2	TRBV5-5	.	TRBJ2-3	TGTGCCAGCAGCTCGACTAGCGGGTCCACAGATACGCAGTATTTT	CASSSTSGSTDTQYF
TRBD1	TRBV10-3	.	TRBJ1-1	TGTGCCATCAAACTTCAGGGGGGCATGAACACTGAAGCTTTCTTT	CAIKLQGGMNTEAFF
.	TRBV30	.	TRBJ2-7	TGTGCCTGGAGTGCTCGGGTGACCGGCGAGCAGTACTTC	CAWSARVTGEQYF
.	TRBV5-1	.	TRBJ2-1	TGCGCCAGCAGCGTGGACGGGTTTGTCAATGAGCAGTTCTTC	CASSVDGFVNEQFF
.	TRBV4-2	.	TRBJ2-2	TGTGCCAGCAGCCAGGAGGGACCCCTTGCCGGGGAGCTGTTTTTT	CASSQEGPLAGELFF
.	TRBV27	.	TRBJ1-1	TGTGCCAGCAGTTTGAGCGGGTTGAACACTGAAGCTTTCTTT	CASSLSGLNTEAFF
.	TRBV27	.	TRBJ1-1	TGTGCCAGCAACTCCGGGGAAGGGAGGGGCACTGAAGCTTTCTTT	CASNSGEGRGTEAFF
TRBD1	TRBV6-5	.	TRBJ1-2	TGTGCCAGCAGTTACGCGACAGGGAGTGGCTATGGCTACACCTTC	CASSYATGSGYGYTF
.	TRBV7-2	.	TRBJ1-1	TGTGCCAGCAGCGCTCCGAGGCGCACTGAAGCTTTCTTT	CASSAPRRTEAFF
.	TRBV5-1	.	TRBJ2-5	TGCGCCAGCAGCTTGGCGGGCGATCAAGAGACCCAGTACTTC	CASSLAGDQETQYF
.	TRBV13	.	TRBJ1-4	TGTGCCAGCAGCAACCACAGGGTCCCTAATGAAAAACTGTTTTTT	CASSNHRVPNEKLFF
.	TRBV20-1	.	TRBJ2-7	TGCAGTGCTAGTCGCGGGAATGAGCAGTACTTC	CSASRGNEQYF
.	TRBV7-9	.	TRBJ1-1	TGTGCCAGCAGCTTAGCGGGACCGTCGGCTGAAGCTTTCTTT	CASSLAGPSAEAFF
TRBD2	TRBV4-1	.	TRBJ2-5	TGCGCCAGCAGCACAGAGGCTAGCGGAGAGACCCAGTACTTC	CASSTEASGETQYF
.	TRBV18	.	TRBJ2-7	TGTGCCAGCTCACCAAGAGTGCGTAACGAGCAGTACTTC	CASSPRVRNEQYF
TRBD2	TRBV5-1	.	TRBJ2-1	TGCGCCAGCAGCTTCGGCGAAGGGGGACTAGCAGTTAGTGAGCAGTTCTTC	CASSFGEGGLAVSEQFF